This T cell receptor (beta chain) is from a study of T cell repertoires in cytomegalovirus infection. One entry per CDR3 protein, called by TCRdb with MiXCR from the reads. The table records 250,000 or so distinct CDR3 sequences, 9.1% of them present only once. This clonotype was seen more than once but under ten times. Trimming removed 2 bases at V and 5 bases at J, with 15 bases between. This CDR3 has 14 residues. Germline values: CDR1 DFQATT, CDR2 SNEGSKA (reference sequence). Input material: PBMCs. The chain joins TRBV20-1 to TRBJ1-1; D is possibly TRBD1 (5 bases). This TCR was recovered from a human donor in good health (CMV status not recorded). Some clones in this sample may be carry-over from other donors' samples. The chain's CDR3 is CSARRGQIRTEAFF. DNA for the CDR3: TGCAGTGCTAGACGCGGACAAATTCGGACTGAAGCTTTCTTT.